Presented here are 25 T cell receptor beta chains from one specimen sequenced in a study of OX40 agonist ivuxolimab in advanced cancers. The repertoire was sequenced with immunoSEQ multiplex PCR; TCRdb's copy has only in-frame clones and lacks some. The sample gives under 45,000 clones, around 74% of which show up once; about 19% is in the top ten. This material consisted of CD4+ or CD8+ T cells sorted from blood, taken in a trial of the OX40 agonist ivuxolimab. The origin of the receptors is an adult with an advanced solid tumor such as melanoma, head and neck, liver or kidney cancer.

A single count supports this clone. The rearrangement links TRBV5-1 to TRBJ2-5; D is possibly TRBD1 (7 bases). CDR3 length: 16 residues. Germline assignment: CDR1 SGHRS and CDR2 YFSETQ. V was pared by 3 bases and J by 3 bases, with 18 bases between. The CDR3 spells CASSWDFGTVKETQYF. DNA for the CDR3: TGCGCCAGCAGCTGGGACTTCGGGACAGTAAAAGAGACCCAGTACTTC. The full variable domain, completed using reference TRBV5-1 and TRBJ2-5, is KAGVTQTPRYLIKTRGQQVTLSCSPISGHRSVSWYQQTPGQGLQFLFEYFSETQRNKGNFPGRFSGRQFSNSRSEMNVSTLELGDSALYLCASSWDFGTVKETQYFGPGTRLLVL.

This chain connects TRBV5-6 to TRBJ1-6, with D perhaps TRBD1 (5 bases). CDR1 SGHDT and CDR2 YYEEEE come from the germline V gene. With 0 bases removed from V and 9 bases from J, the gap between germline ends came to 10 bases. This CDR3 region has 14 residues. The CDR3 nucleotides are TGTGCCAGCAGCTTGGACCAGGGATTTTCACCCCTCCACTTT. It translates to CASSLDQGFSPLHF.

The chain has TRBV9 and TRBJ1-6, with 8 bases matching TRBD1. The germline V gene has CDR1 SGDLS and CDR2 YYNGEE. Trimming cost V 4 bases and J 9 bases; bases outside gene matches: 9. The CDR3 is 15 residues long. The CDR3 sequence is CASSLATGVASPLHF. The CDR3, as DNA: TGTGCCAGCAGCCTCGCGACAGGGGTGGCTTCACCCCTCCACTTT.

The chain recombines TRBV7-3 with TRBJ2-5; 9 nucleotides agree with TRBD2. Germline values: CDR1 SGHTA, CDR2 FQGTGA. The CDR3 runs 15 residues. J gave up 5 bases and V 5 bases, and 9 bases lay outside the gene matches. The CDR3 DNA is TGTGCCAGCAGCCTCCGCGGGGGGGCAAGGGAGACCCAGTACTTC. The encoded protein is CASSLRGGARETQYF.

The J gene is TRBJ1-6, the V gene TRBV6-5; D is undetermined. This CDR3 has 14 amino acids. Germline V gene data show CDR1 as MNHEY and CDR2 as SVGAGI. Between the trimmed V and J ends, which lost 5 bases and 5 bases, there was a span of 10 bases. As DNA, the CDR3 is TGTGCCAGCAGTAAATCACGGGATAATTCACCCCTCCACTTT. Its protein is CASSKSRDNSPLHF.

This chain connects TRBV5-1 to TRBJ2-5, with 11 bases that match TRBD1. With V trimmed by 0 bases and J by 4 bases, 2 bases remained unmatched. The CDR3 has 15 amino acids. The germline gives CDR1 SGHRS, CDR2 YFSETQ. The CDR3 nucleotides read TGCGCCAGCAGCTTGGAAGGACAGGGGGCAGAGACCCAGTACTTC. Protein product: CASSLEGQGAETQYF.

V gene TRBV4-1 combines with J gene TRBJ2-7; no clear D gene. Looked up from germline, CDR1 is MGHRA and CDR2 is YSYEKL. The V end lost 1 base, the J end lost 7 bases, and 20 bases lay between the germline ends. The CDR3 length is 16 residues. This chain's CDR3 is CASSQGPGSSRREQYV. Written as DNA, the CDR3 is TGCGCCAGCAGCCAAGGCCCTGGGTCGTCGCGTCGTGAGCAGTACGTC.

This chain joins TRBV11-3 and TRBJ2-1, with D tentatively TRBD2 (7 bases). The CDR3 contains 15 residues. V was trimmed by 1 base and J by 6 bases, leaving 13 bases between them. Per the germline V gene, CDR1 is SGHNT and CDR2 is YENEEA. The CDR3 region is CASSLGTGRVNEQFF. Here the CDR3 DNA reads TGTGCCAGCAGCTTAGGAACAGGGAGGGTCAATGAGCAGTTCTTC.

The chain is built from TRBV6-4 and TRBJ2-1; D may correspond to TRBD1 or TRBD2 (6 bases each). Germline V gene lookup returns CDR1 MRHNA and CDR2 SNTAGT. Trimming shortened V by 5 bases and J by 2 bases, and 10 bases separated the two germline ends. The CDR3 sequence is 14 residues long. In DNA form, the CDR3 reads TGTGCCAGCAGTAGGGGGGCAGCCTACAATGAGCAGTTCTTC. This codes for CASSRGAAYNEQFF.

The CDR3 sequence: CASRRDTSNTGELFF. Written as DNA, the CDR3 is TGTGCCTCGCGAAGGGACACTTCTAACACCGGGGAGCTGTTTTTT. The V and J genes are TRBV14 and TRBJ2-2; a possible D gene is TRBD1 (6 bases). The germline CDR1 and CDR2 sequences are SGHDN and FVKESK. The CDR3 has 15 residues. The ends were cut back, 11 bases at V and 2 bases at J, with 18 bases in the middle.

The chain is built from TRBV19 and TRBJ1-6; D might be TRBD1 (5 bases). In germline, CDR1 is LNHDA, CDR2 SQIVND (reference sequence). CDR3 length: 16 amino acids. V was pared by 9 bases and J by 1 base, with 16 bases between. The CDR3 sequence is CASQDGGASYNSPLHF. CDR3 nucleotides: TGTGCCAGCCAAGATGGAGGGGCGTCCTATAATTCACCCCTCCACTTT.

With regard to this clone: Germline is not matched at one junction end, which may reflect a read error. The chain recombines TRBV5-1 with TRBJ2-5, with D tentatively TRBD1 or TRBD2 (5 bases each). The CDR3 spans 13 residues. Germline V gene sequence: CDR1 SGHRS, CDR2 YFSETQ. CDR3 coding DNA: TGCGCCAGCAGGTTGGGACCGGGCGCGACCCAGTACTTC. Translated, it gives CASRLGPGATQYF.

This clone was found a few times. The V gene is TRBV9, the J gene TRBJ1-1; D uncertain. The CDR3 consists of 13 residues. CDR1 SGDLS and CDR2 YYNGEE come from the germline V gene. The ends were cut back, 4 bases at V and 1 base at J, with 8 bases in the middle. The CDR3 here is CASSSAGNTEAFF. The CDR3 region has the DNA TGTGCCAGCAGCTCCGCAGGGAACACTGAAGCTTTCTTT.

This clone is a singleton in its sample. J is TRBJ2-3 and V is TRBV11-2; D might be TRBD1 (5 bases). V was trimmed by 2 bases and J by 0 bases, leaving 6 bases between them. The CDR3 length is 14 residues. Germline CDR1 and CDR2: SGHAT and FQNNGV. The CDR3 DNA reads TGTGCCAGCAGCTTACCAGGGAGCACAGATACGCAGTATTTT. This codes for CASSLPGSTDTQYF.

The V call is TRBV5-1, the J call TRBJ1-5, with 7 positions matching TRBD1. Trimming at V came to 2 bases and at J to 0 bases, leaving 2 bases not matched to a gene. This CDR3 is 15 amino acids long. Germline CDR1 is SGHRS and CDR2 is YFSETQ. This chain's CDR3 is CASSLTGDSNQPQHF. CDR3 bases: TGCGCCAGCAGCTTAACAGGGGATAGCAATCAGCCCCAGCATTTT.

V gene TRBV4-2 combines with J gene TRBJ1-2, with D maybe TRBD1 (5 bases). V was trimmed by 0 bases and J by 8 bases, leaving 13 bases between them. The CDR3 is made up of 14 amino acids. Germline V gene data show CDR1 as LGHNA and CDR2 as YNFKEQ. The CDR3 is CASSQDGSRDGYTF. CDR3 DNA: TGTGCCAGCAGCCAAGATGGCAGCAGGGACGGCTACACCTTC.

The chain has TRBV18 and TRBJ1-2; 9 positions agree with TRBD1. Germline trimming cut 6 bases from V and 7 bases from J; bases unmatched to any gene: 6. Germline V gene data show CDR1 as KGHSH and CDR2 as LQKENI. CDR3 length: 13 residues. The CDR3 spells CASSGDRAFGYTF. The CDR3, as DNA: TGTGCCAGCTCGGGGGACAGGGCTTTTGGCTACACCTTC.

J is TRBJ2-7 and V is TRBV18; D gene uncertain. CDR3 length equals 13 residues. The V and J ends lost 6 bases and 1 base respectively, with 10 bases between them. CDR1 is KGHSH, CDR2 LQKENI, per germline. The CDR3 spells CASSPDSSYEQYV. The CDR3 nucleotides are TGTGCCAGCTCCCCGGATTCATCCTACGAGCAGTACGTC.

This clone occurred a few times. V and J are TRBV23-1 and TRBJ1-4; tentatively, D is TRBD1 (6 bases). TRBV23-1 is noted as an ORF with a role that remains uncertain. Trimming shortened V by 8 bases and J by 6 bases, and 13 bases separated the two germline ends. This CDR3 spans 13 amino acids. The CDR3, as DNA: TGCGCCAGCGTGCCACGGACAGATGAAAAACTGTTTTTT. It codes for CASVPRTDEKLFF.

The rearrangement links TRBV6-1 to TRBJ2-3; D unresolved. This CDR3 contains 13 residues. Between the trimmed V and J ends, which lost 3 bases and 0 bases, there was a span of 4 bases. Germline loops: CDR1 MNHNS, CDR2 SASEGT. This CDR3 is CASSEQSTDTQYF. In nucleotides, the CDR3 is TGTGCCAGCAGTGAGCAGAGCACAGATACGCAGTATTTT.

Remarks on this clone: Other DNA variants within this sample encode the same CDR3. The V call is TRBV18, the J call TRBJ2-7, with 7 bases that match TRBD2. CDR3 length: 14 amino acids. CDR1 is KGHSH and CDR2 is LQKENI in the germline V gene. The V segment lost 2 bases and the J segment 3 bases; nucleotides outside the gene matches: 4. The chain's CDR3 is CASSPGTGGYEQYV. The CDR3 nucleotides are TGTGCCAGCTCACCAGGAACGGGGGGCTACGAGCAGTACGTC.

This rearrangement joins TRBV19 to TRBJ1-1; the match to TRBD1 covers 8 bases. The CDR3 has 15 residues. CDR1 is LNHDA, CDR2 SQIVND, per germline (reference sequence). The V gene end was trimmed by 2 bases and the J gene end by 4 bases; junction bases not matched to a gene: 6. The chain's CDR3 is CASSIRTGWGTEAFF. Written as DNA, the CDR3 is TGTGCCAGTAGTATAAGGACAGGGTGGGGCACTGAAGCTTTCTTT.

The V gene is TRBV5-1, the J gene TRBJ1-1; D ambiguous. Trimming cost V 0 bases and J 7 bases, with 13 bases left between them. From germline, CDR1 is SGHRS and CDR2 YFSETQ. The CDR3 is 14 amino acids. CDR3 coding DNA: TGCGCCAGCAGCTTGGGGAGTGGGCCGGGTGAAGCTTTCTTT. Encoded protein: CASSLGSGPGEAFF. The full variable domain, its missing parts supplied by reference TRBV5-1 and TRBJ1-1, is KAGVTQTPRYLIKTRGQQVTLSCSPISGHRSVSWYQQTPGQGLQFLFEYFSETQRNKGNFPGRFSGRQFSNSRSEMNVSTLELGDSALYLCASSLGSGPGEAFFGQGTRLTVV.

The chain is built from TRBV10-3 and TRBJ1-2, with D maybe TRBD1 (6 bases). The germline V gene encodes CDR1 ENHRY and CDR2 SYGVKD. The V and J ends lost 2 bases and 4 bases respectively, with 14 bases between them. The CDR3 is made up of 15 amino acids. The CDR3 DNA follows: TGTGCCATCAGTGAGGTTTCAGGGGCTAGCTATGGCTACACCTTC. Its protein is CAISEVSGASYGYTF.

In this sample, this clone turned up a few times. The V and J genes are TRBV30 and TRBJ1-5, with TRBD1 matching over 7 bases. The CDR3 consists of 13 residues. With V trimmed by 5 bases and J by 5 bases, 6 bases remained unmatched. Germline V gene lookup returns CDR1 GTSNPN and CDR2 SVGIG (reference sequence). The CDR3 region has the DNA TGTGCCTGGGCCCAAGGGGGCCATCAGCCCCAGCATTTT. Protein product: CAWAQGGHQPQHF.